This T cell receptor beta chain was recovered during a study of blood T cell repertoires in COVID-19. V was cut by 7 bases and J by 7 bases, with 20 bases left in between. The CDR3 extends over 15 amino acids. Looked up from germline, CDR1 is MDHEN and CDR2 is SYDVKM. Method: immunoSEQ multiplex PCR; TCRdb's copy keeps in-frame clones and lacks some. The sample includes 85,000 to 120,000 clones, 76% seen only once; the top ten take 6.2%. The TCR comes from an older man with COVID-19, enrolled during active disease. The V and J genes are TRBV28 and TRBJ1-5, with D uncertain. What was sequenced was peripheral blood. The CDR3 DNA is TGTGCCAGCACCATGTTTGGGGTAGGAGGACAGCCCCAGCATTTT. Protein sequence: CASTMFGVGGQPQHF.